The clone carrying this T cell receptor (beta chain) has more than one count but fewer than ten. What it binds is not known. This sample stems from a study of cytomegalovirus exposure and HLA in healthy donors. For the study at large: A data release that came early held 80 million to 95 million unique TCRs from HLA-typed donors.

In the PCR, 60 Vbeta and 13 Jbeta primers were used. In the original workflow: Among the unique TCR beta chains that a later analysis counted, some 73 million in all, 10 million to 13 million were shared. Clones were read by immunoSEQ multiplex PCR, and TCRdb kept only the in-frame ones, dropping some. V, J and clone size reflect that table, while D and trimming were determined from the DNA. The table shows about 150,000 clones, with 66% occurring only once. Trimming removed 2 bases from V and 0 bases from J, with 9 bases in between. The germline gives CDR1 SGHRS, CDR2 YFSETQ. The CDR3 has 16 residues. Study conclusions and caveats: In a later analysis, HLA-associated TCR beta chains were more clonally expanded than equally common others. Sequencing had likely introduced a cluster of highly shared sequence variants as an artifact.

Sequencing was performed on PBMCs. The chain combines TRBV5-1 with TRBJ2-6, with D possibly being TRBD1 (6 bases). The sequence came from a human donor in good health. The CDR3 loop reads CASSLSGASGANVLTF. The CDR3 bases are TGCGCCAGCAGCTTATCAGGGGCCTCTGGGGCCAACGTCCTGACTTTC.